These 10 T cell receptor beta chains share one sample of origin, sequenced in a study of blood T cell repertoires in COVID-19. Using immunoSEQ multiplex PCR, the repertoire was profiled, and TCRdb retains in-frame clones only, with some absent. The sample yields about 150,000 clones, approximately 80% seen once. The sample consisted of peripheral blood. These receptors were obtained from a woman between 55 and 75 years old with acute or convalescent COVID-19.

The chain links TRBV19 to TRBJ1-6; 8 bases fit TRBD1. This CDR3 spans 16 amino acids. Germline V gene data show CDR1 as LNHDA and CDR2 as SQIVND (reference sequence). V was pared by 6 bases and J by 4 bases, with 8 bases of the junction left unmatched. CDR3 nucleotides: TGTGCCAGTAGCCGACAGGGGAGGGCGTATAATTCACCCCTCCACTTT. Protein: CASSRQGRAYNSPLHF.

V gene TRBV5-1 combines with J gene TRBJ1-2; tentatively, D is TRBD1 (5 bases). CDR3 length: 12 amino acids. V lost 4 bases, J lost 4 bases, and 8 bases lay in between. Germline CDR1 and CDR2: SGHRS and YFSETQ. As DNA, the CDR3 is TGCGCCAGCAGCCCCGACAGCTATGGCTACACCTTC. Its protein product is CASSPDSYGYTF. Full variable domain (remainder filled in from reference TRBV5-1 and TRBJ1-2): KAGVTQTPRYLIKTRGQQVTLSCSPISGHRSVSWYQQTPGQGLQFLFEYFSETQRNKGNFPGRFSGRQFSNSRSEMNVSTLELGDSALYLCASSPDSYGYTFGSGTRLTVV.

This clone came up a few times. The same CDR3 is also encoded by other DNA sequences in this sample. The chain links TRBV18 to TRBJ1-1, with D hard to call. CDR3 length: 13 residues. Deletions cut 5 bases from V and 1 base from J, with 8 bases between. Germline lookup yields CDR1 KGHSH and CDR2 LQKENI. CDR3 bases: TGTGCCAGCTCAACAACAGAGAACACTGAAGCTTTCTTT. Its translation is CASSTTENTEAFF.

The chain links TRBV27 to TRBJ2-3; 8 bases align to TRBD2. This CDR3 spans 17 amino acids. With 0 bases clipped from V and 0 bases from J, the junction kept 5 bases outside the gene matches. Germline V gene sequence: CDR1 MNHEY, CDR2 SMNVEV (reference sequence). The CDR3 DNA is TGTGCCAGCAGTTTATCGTTGGAGCGGGGGAGCACAGATACGCAGTATTTT. Its translation: CASSLSLERGSTDTQYF.

The chain has TRBV6-5 and TRBJ2-3; TRBD1 matches at 8 bases. The CDR3 covers 13 residues. V trimming: 11 bases; J trimming: 0 bases; junction bases outside the gene matches: 4. In germline, CDR1 is MNHEY, CDR2 SVGAGI. CDR3 coding DNA: TGTGCCCTCCGGACAGGGAGCACAGATACGCAGTATTTT. The encoded protein is CALRTGSTDTQYF.

Points on this clone: This specimen includes other DNA sequences encoding the same CDR3. This chain uses TRBV12-3 or TRBV12-4 with TRBJ1-5; D uncertain. The CDR3 loop spans 11 amino acids. V lost 6 bases to trimming and J lost 3 bases, with 3 bases between them. The chain's CDR3 is CASSYNQPQHF. The CDR3 DNA is TGTGCCAGCAGCTACAATCAGCCCCAGCATTTT.

The chain is built from TRBV28 and TRBJ2-6; D might be TRBD2 (5 bases). Germline V lookup: CDR1 MDHEN, CDR2 SYDVKM. Trimming removed 6 bases from V and 1 base from J, with 13 bases in between. The CDR3 consists of 16 residues. The DNA of the CDR3 is TGTGCCAGCAGCAACAGCAGGAGGTCTGGGGCCAACGTCCTGACTTTC. Protein sequence: CASSNSRRSGANVLTF.

This chain connects TRBV10-1 to TRBJ2-7; 7 bases match TRBD1. V lost 5 bases, J lost 0 bases, and 10 bases stayed unmatched. The CDR3 is made up of 16 amino acids. CDR1 is WNHNN, CDR2 SYGVQD, per germline (reference sequence). The CDR3 loop reads CASSSGTVTDSYEQYF. The CDR3 DNA follows: TGCGCCAGCAGTTCCGGGACAGTAACGGACTCCTACGAGCAGTACTTC.

The V gene is TRBV5-1, the J gene TRBJ2-5; 9 nucleotides agree with TRBD1. Germline CDR1 is SGHRS and CDR2 is YFSETQ. This CDR3 comprises 16 residues. With V trimmed by 0 bases and J by 6 bases, 9 bases remained unmatched. The CDR3 DNA reads as TGCGCCAGCAGCTTGGCCGTACAGGGGGCGCCGAAGACCCAGTACTTC. It yields the protein CASSLAVQGAPKTQYF. The full variable domain, rest sourced from reference TRBV5-1 and TRBJ2-5, is KAGVTQTPRYLIKTRGQQVTLSCSPISGHRSVSWYQQTPGQGLQFLFEYFSETQRNKGNFPGRFSGRQFSNSRSEMNVSTLELGDSALYLCASSLAVQGAPKTQYFGPGTRLLVL.

The genes are TRBV7-8 and TRBJ2-1, with a tentative D call TRBD2 (5 bases). Germline V gene data show CDR1 as SGHVS and CDR2 as FQNEAQ. The CDR3 extends over 13 amino acids. The germline V and J ends were trimmed by 2 bases and 8 bases, with 10 bases remaining between them. CDR3 DNA sequence: TGTGCCAGCAGCTTAAGCCAGGAGGATGAGCAGTTCTTC. It specifies CASSLSQEDEQFF. The whole variable domain, remainder taken from reference TRBV7-8 and TRBJ2-1, is GAGVSQSPRYKVAKRGQDVALRCDPISGHVSLFWYQQALGQGPEFLTYFQNEAQLDKSGLPSDRFFAERPEGSVSTLKIQRTQQEDSAVYLCASSLSQEDEQFFGPGTRLTVL.